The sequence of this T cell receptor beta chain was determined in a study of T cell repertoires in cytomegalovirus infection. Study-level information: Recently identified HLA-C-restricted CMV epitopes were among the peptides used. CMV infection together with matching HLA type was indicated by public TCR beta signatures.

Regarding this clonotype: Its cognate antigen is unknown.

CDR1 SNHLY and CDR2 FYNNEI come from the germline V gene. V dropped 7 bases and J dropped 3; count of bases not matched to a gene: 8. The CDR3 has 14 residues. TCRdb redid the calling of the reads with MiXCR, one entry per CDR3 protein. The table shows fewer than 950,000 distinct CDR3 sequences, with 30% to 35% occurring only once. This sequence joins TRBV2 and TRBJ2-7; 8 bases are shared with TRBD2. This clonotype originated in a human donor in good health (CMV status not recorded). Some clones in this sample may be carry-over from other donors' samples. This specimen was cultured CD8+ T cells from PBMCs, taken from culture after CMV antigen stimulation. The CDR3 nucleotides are TGTGCCAGCACGGGGGAAGCGGGGGTCTACGAGCAGTACTTC. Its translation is CASTGEAGVYEQYF.